Listed here is a single T cell receptor (beta chain). Its matching antigen is unknown. PCR was performed using 60 Vbeta and 13 Jbeta primers. The table came from immunoSEQ multiplex PCR; TCRdb's copy has only in-frame clones and leaves some out. The table includes around 120,000 clones, 81% detected once. The sample originates from a study of cytomegalovirus exposure and HLA in healthy donors. About the research overall: An earlier analysis found under 130 million unique TCR beta sequences from around 180 million T cells. Study outcomes and limitations: Follow-up analysis found HLA locus-dependent TCR association rates, highest for DRB1 and lowest for HLA-C.

Despite likely unrecorded immune exposures, the donors were nominally healthy at the time of sampling. V lost 1 base to trimming and J lost 0 bases; unmatched junction nucleotides: 2. CDR3 length: 16 amino acids. Germline assignment: CDR1 SGHRS and CDR2 YFSETQ. This clonotype was obtained from a man younger than 35 in good health and CMV-seronegative. Input material: PBMCs. The V call is TRBV5-1, the J call TRBJ2-2; 8 bases fit TRBD2. CDR3 sequence: CASSLTGGSNTGELFF. Written as DNA, the CDR3 is TGCGCCAGCAGCTTGACGGGAGGGTCGAACACCGGGGAGCTGTTTTTT.